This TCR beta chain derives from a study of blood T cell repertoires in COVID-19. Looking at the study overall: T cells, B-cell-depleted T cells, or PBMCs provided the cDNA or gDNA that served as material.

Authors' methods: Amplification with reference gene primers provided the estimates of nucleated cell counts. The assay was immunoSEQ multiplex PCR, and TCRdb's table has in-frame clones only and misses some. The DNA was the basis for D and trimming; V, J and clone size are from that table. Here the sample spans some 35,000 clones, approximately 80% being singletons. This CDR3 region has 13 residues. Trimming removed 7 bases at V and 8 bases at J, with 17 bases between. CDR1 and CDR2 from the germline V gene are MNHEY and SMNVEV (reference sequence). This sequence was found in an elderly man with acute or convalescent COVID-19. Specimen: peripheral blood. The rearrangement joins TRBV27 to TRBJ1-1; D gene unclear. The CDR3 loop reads CASTSQFRPEAFF. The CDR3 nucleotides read TGTGCCAGCACTTCCCAGTTCAGGCCAGAAGCTTTCTTT.